This T cell receptor beta chain was documented in a study of PD-L1 blockade in urothelial cancer. Across the whole study: About 85% of the 29 patients were men whose urothelial cancer was bladder-origin. The researchers analyzed blood 3 weeks (second dose) and 6 weeks after treatment start.

The assay was immunoSEQ multiplex PCR, and TCRdb's table has in-frame clones only and misses some. The repertoire includes about 79,000 clones, approximately 86% of them detected once, and more than 6.5% sits in the top ten. About this clone itself: One end of the junction fails to match germline, which may point to a read error. This CDR3 is also generated by other DNA sequences in the sample.

The CDR3 loop spans 15 amino acids. CDR1 and CDR2 (germline): SGHRS, YFSETQ. Regarding time point: pretreatment peripheral blood. Metastatic or locally advanced urothelial carcinoma was present in the patients. The input for sequencing was PBMCs, taken around atezolizumab (anti-PD-L1) treatment. The sequence derives from a man in his forties with urothelial cancer. The V call is TRBV5-1, the J call TRBJ1-1; D is perhaps TRBD1 (6 bases). The CDR3 is CASSSEDRRNTEAFF. The CDR3, as DNA: TGCGCCAGCAGCTCCGAAGACAGGCGCAACACTGAGGCTTTCTTT.